This T cell receptor beta chain was recovered during a study of blood T cell repertoires in COVID-19. The CDR3 is 13 amino acids. V lost 2 bases, J lost 5 bases, and 2 bases stayed unmatched. The repertoire was sequenced with immunoSEQ multiplex PCR; TCRdb's copy has only in-frame clones and lacks some. The table records some 260,000 clones, about 81% of them present only once. Sequencing used PBMCs or T cells enriched from blood (not recorded which). This sequence originates from a man aged 25 to 40 with acute COVID-19. This chain uses TRBV12-3 or TRBV12-4 with TRBJ2-5; the match to TRBD2 covers 7 bases. The CDR3: CASSLKGGETQYF. CDR3 DNA: TGTGCCAGCAGTTTAAAGGGAGGGGAGACCCAGTACTTC.